Each of the 32 T cell receptor beta chains below was sequenced from the same sample in a study of blood T cell dynamics during melanoma immunotherapy (dated by TCRdb to the early 2020s). Read against the paper, the sample's time point label means: week 3, after first cycle of checkpoint inhibitor. The method behind the library was the immunoSEQ multiplex PCR assay. Sourced from immuneACCESS, this table was stored by TCRdb with only in-frame sequences that have V and J called. A share of the clones is absent; for the studies checked, an unresolved V gene accounts for under half, and the remainder has no known explanation. In this sample the table shows roughly 29,000 clones, 80% to 85% of which occur a single time. The biggest ten clones account for around 10% of the sample. The specimen was blood, collected from a patient treated with checkpoint blockade. All receptors derive from a human donor with melanoma.

The rearrangement joins TRBV29-1 to TRBJ1-2; maybe TRBD1 (6 bases). This CDR3 has 12 residues. Germline loops: CDR1 SQVTM, CDR2 ANQGSEA. The V end lost 7 bases, the J end lost 4 bases, and 13 bases lay between the germline ends. CDR3 region: CSAATGTYGYTF. CDR3 in DNA: TGCAGCGCCGCAACAGGGACCTATGGCTACACCTTC.

This sequence joins TRBV29-1 and TRBJ2-7, with 8 positions matching TRBD2. J gave up 5 bases and V 7 bases, and 7 bases lay outside the gene matches. This CDR3 comprises 12 residues. Per germline, CDR1 SQVTM and CDR2 ANQGSEA. CDR3 amino acids: CSAGAGVDEQYF. CDR3 coding DNA: TGCAGCGCCGGAGCGGGAGTCGACGAGCAGTACTTC.

The chain carries TRBV19 and TRBJ1-1; D is undetermined. The CDR3 is 12 residues long. The germline V gene encodes CDR1 LNHDA and CDR2 SQIVND (reference sequence). V was cut by 5 bases and J by 7 bases, with 11 bases left in between. The CDR3 DNA is TGTGCCAGTAGTCCAGGCGGGGTTGAAGCTTTCTTT. Residues: CASSPGGVEAFF.

This clone was seen only once. The chain employs TRBV5-1 and TRBJ2-3; 9 nucleotides align to TRBD1. Germline CDR1 and CDR2: SGHRS and YFSETQ. This CDR3 spans 14 amino acids. With V trimmed by 7 bases and J by 2 bases, 5 bases remained unmatched. The DNA of the CDR3 is TGCGCCAGCGAAAGGACAGGGGCCACAGATACGCAGTATTTT. Translation gives CASERTGATDTQYF.

The chain couples TRBV5-1 to TRBJ2-3; a weak D match, TRBD2 (5 bases). The CDR3 loop spans 14 amino acids. The germline V gene encodes CDR1 SGHRS and CDR2 YFSETQ. The germline V and J ends were trimmed by 0 bases and 3 bases, with 8 bases remaining between them. CDR3 DNA: TGCGCCAGCAGCTTGGATCGGGAAACAGATACGCAGTATTTT. It yields the protein CASSLDRETDTQYF. Filled out from reference TRBV5-1 and TRBJ2-3, the complete variable domain reads KAGVTQTPRYLIKTRGQQVTLSCSPISGHRSVSWYQQTPGQGLQFLFEYFSETQRNKGNFPGRFSGRQFSNSRSEMNVSTLELGDSALYLCASSLDRETDTQYFGPGTRLTVL.

V gene TRBV14 combines with J gene TRBJ2-7; D is unclear. CDR1 is SGHDN and CDR2 is FVKESK in the germline V gene. This CDR3 has 15 residues. V was clipped by 0 bases and J by 2 bases, with 11 bases between them. The CDR3 bases are TGTGCCAGCAGCCAAGATGAACGGCCGCCCTACGAGCAGTACTTC. This encodes CASSQDERPPYEQYF.

The V and J genes are TRBV2 and TRBJ2-3; TRBD2 matches at 9 bases. V lost 8 bases, J lost 11 bases, and 8 bases stayed unmatched. Germline CDR1 SNHLY, CDR2 FYNNEI. The CDR3 consists of 12 residues. The CDR3 here is CASGATSGLQYF. CDR3 DNA sequence: TGTGCCAGCGGAGCCACTAGCGGGTTGCAGTATTTT.

The chain couples TRBV11-1 to TRBJ2-1; 7 bases map to TRBD2. CDR3 size: 16 residues. Germline CDR1 is SGHAT and CDR2 is FQDESV (reference sequence). V lost 5 bases to trimming and J lost 0 bases; unmatched junction nucleotides: 7. CDR3 in DNA: TGTGCCAGCAGCCCGACGGGACTAAACTCCTACAATGAGCAGTTCTTC. Protein sequence: CASSPTGLNSYNEQFF.

This clone was seen only once. The chain links TRBV6-5 to TRBJ1-2; 7 nucleotides agree with TRBD1. CDR3 size: 15 residues. The V gene end was trimmed by 4 bases and the J gene end by 2 bases; junction bases not matched to a gene: 7. The germline gives CDR1 MNHEY, CDR2 SVGAGI. The CDR3 loop is CASSSRQGGNYGYTF. The CDR3 DNA follows: TGTGCCAGCAGTTCTCGTCAGGGGGGCAACTATGGCTACACCTTC.

The V and J genes are TRBV29-1 and TRBJ2-7; D is ambiguous. In germline, CDR1 is SQVTM, CDR2 ANQGSEA. Trimming left V 5 bases short and J 4 bases short, with 18 bases between. The CDR3 consists of 14 residues. The CDR3 sequence is CSVYDPIRAYEQYF. Written as DNA, the CDR3 is TGCAGCGTTTATGATCCCATTAGAGCATACGAGCAGTACTTC.

J is TRBJ1-2 and V is TRBV19; 10 bases align to TRBD1. Per germline, CDR1 LNHDA and CDR2 SQIVND (reference sequence). V was clipped by 0 bases and J by 0 bases; unmatched bases: 1. This CDR3 is 16 amino acids long. This CDR3 is CASSIEGTGANYGYTF. The CDR3 DNA follows: TGTGCCAGTAGTATAGAAGGGACAGGGGCTAACTATGGCTACACCTTC.

The chain carries TRBV18 and TRBJ2-1, with D perhaps TRBD2 (6 bases). Germline V gene sequence: CDR1 KGHSH, CDR2 LQKENI. V was clipped by 3 bases and J by 6 bases, with 12 bases between them. The CDR3 has 14 amino acids. The CDR3 region has the DNA TGTGCCAGCTCACCGGAGGGAATAGGCAATGAGCAGTTCTTC. It encodes CASSPEGIGNEQFF.

The V and J genes are TRBV5-1 and TRBJ1-1; tentatively, D is TRBD1 (5 bases). The CDR3 is 15 residues long. V was pared by 4 bases and J by 4 bases, with 17 bases between. The germline V gene encodes CDR1 SGHRS and CDR2 YFSETQ. The CDR3 nucleotides are TGCGCCAGCAGCCCGTTCCCCCCAAGGGGCACTGAAGCTTTCTTT. Protein product: CASSPFPPRGTEAFF. The full variable domain, completed using reference TRBV5-1 and TRBJ1-1, is KAGVTQTPRYLIKTRGQQVTLSCSPISGHRSVSWYQQTPGQGLQFLFEYFSETQRNKGNFPGRFSGRQFSNSRSEMNVSTLELGDSALYLCASSPFPPRGTEAFFGQGTRLTVV.

This clone appeared a few times. The rearrangement links TRBV19 to TRBJ1-5; 9 bases match TRBD1. Germline assignment: CDR1 LNHDA and CDR2 SQIVND (reference sequence). Trimming took 5 bases from V and 1 from J; bases not matched to a gene: 12. The CDR3 spans 18 residues. The CDR3 region is CASSPGQGLIWSNQPQHF. The CDR3 bases are TGTGCCAGTAGTCCGGGACAGGGTTTAATTTGGAGCAATCAGCCCCAGCATTTT.

The chain couples TRBV7-2 to TRBJ1-1; D might be TRBD1 (5 bases). Trimming stripped 5 bases from V and 9 bases from J, with 16 bases between. The CDR3 sequence is 13 residues long. Germline-derived CDR1 and CDR2 are SGHTA and FQGNSA. For the CDR3, the DNA is TGTGCCAGCAGCCCAACCGACAGACATAAAGCTTTCTTT. Translating gives CASSPTDRHKAFF.

This clone has just a few counts. This sequence joins TRBV2 and TRBJ1-5, with D possibly being TRBD1 (6 bases). Per germline, CDR1 SNHLY and CDR2 FYNNEI. CDR3 size: 14 residues. The V gene lost 6 bases and the J gene lost 4 bases, with 13 bases spanning the gap. The DNA for the CDR3 is TGTGCCAGCAGGGTCGGGACAACAAATCAGCCCCAGCATTTT. Its translation: CASRVGTTNQPQHF.

This clone is labeled medium-sized. V is TRBV5-1 and J is TRBJ2-5; a weak D match, TRBD1 (5 bases). The length of the CDR3 is 14 residues. V was pared by 4 bases and J by 1 base, with 11 bases between. Germline CDR1 SGHRS, CDR2 YFSETQ. The CDR3 reads CASSPLQVQETQYF. The DNA of the CDR3 is TGCGCCAGCAGCCCCTTACAGGTCCAAGAGACCCAGTACTTC.

The rearrangement links TRBV4-1 to TRBJ1-2; D remains unclear. The germline V and J ends were trimmed by 0 bases and 2 bases, with 10 bases remaining between them. Germline V gives CDR1 MGHRA, CDR2 YSYEKL. This CDR3 has 15 residues. The CDR3 DNA sequence: TGCGCCAGCAGCCAAGATATGAGTCGGAACTATGGCTACACCTTC. Translated, it gives CASSQDMSRNYGYTF.

V gene TRBV6-5 combines with J gene TRBJ2-7; no clear D gene. Trimming stripped 0 bases from V and 6 bases from J, with 3 bases between. CDR1 and CDR2 (germline): MNHEY, SVGAGI. The CDR3 totals 11 residues. In DNA, the CDR3 is TGTGCCAGCAGTTACTCGATCGAGCAGTACTTC. Protein: CASSYSIEQYF.

The chain employs TRBV14 and TRBJ1-2, with D uncertain. Deletions cut 0 bases from V and 8 bases from J, with 16 bases between. Germline assignment: CDR1 SGHDN and CDR2 FVKESK. The CDR3 is 15 residues long. The CDR3 is CASSQDLTRAWGYTF. In nucleotides, the CDR3 is TGTGCCAGCAGCCAAGATCTTACGAGGGCGTGGGGCTACACCTTC.

The chain has TRBV28 and TRBJ1-2; the D is unclear. V lost 1 base and J lost 6, with 21 bases in between. The germline gives CDR1 MDHEN, CDR2 SYDVKM. This CDR3 is built from 17 residues. In nucleotides, the CDR3 is TGTGCCAGCAGTTTATCCGGCGCCAAAGAATCCCGGGATGGCTACACCTTC. Residues: CASSLSGAKESRDGYTF.

The rearrangement joins TRBV6-1 to TRBJ2-5, with D maybe TRBD1 (6 bases). The V and J ends lost 7 bases and 3 bases respectively, with 12 bases between them. The CDR3 runs to 13 residues. The germline V gene encodes CDR1 MNHNS and CDR2 SASEGT. For the CDR3, the DNA is TGTGCCAGCACCCAGGGACATAAAGAGACCCAGTACTTC. This sequence encodes CASTQGHKETQYF.

The chain is built from TRBV4-2 and TRBJ1-6; D uncertain. There are 16 residues in the CDR3. The germline V and J ends were trimmed by 2 bases and 4 bases, with 12 bases remaining between them. The germline gives CDR1 LGHNA, CDR2 YNFKEQ. The CDR3 reads CASSQWEGRYNSPLHF. The CDR3 region has the DNA TGTGCCAGCAGCCAATGGGAAGGGCGGTATAATTCACCCCTCCACTTT.

This sequence joins TRBV9 and TRBJ2-3; 9 bases line up with TRBD1. CDR1 and CDR2 from the germline V gene are SGDLS and YYNGEE. V lost 6 bases and J lost 0; bases outside the gene matches: 14. The CDR3 totals 18 residues. The CDR3 nucleotides read TGTGCCAGCACCTCCCCAACCGGGACAGGGCTTAGCACAGATACGCAGTATTTT. Protein: CASTSPTGTGLSTDTQYF.

The chain links TRBV9 to TRBJ1-2, with a tentative D call TRBD1 (5 bases). Germline V CDR1 and CDR2: SGDLS, YYNGEE. Trimming took 4 bases from V and 6 from J, leaving 16 bases between them. The CDR3 runs 14 residues. This chain's CDR3 is CASSPRHVGDGYTF. In DNA, the CDR3 is TGTGCCAGCAGCCCCCGCCACGTAGGGGATGGCTACACCTTC.

The J gene is TRBJ1-6, the V gene TRBV5-4; D not resolved. Per germline, CDR1 SGHNT and CDR2 YYREEE (reference sequence). The CDR3 loop spans 15 amino acids. V lost 1 base and J 9 bases, leaving 14 bases between the germline ends. This CDR3 reads CASSLTGTVGSPLHF. In nucleotides, the CDR3 is TGTGCCAGCAGCTTGACGGGCACCGTAGGTTCACCCCTCCACTTT.

V usage is TRBV5-5 and J usage is TRBJ1-5, with 7 bases identical to TRBD1. V lost 5 bases and J lost 1; bases outside the gene matches: 6. Germline V gene data show CDR1 as SGHKS and CDR2 as YYEKEE (reference sequence). The CDR3 has 15 residues. This CDR3 reads CASSSRGLSNQPQHF. CDR3 sequence (DNA): TGTGCCAGCAGTTCTAGGGGGCTGAGCAATCAGCCCCAGCATTTT.

The chain combines TRBV4-1 with TRBJ1-1, with a weak D call TRBD1 (6 bases). Between the trimmed V and J ends, which lost 2 bases and 1 base, there was a span of 17 bases. The CDR3 covers 17 residues. CDR1 is MGHRA, CDR2 YSYEKL, per germline. DNA for the CDR3: TGCGCCAGCAGCCAACGAGGGGCCGGGGACACGAACACTGAAGCTTTCTTT. Protein: CASSQRGAGDTNTEAFF.

The genes are TRBV2 and TRBJ1-5; tentative D call: TRBD1 (6 bases). The CDR3 spans 13 residues. Trimming pared 6 bases from V and 7 bases from J, leaving 13 bases between. CDR1 is SNHLY, CDR2 FYNNEI, per germline. Written as DNA, the CDR3 is TGTGCCAGCAGCAGACAGGTTTTCCAGCCCCAGCATTTT. It is translated as CASSRQVFQPQHF.

This chain joins TRBV5-4 and TRBJ2-3; the match to TRBD2 covers 7 bases. This CDR3 has 16 amino acids. Germline V gene sequence: CDR1 SGHNT, CDR2 YYREEE (reference sequence). The J segment lost 8 bases and the V segment lost 0 bases, leaving 12 bases of the junction unmatched. The CDR3 bases are TGTGCCAGCAGCTTGGGTAGCGGGTTAAACGAGGGTACGCAGTATTTT. Its protein product is CASSLGSGLNEGTQYF.

This clone was counted only a few times. The V and J genes are TRBV30 and TRBJ2-4, with D possibly matching TRBD2 (6 bases). The ends were cut back, 0 bases at V and 8 bases at J, with 14 bases in the middle. This CDR3 spans 14 amino acids. The germline V gene encodes CDR1 GTSNPN and CDR2 SVGIG (reference sequence). CDR3 nucleotides: TGTGCCTGGAGTGTTGGTCTAGCGAATGACATTCAGTACTTC. This encodes CAWSVGLANDIQYF.

The V and J genes are TRBV11-3 and TRBJ2-5; TRBD1 matches 7 bases. The CDR3 totals 15 residues. The V gene's germline CDR1 is SGHNT and CDR2 YENEEA. V lost 3 bases to trimming and J lost 4 bases; unmatched junction nucleotides: 8. The CDR3 bases are TGTGCCAGCAGCTTTAGGGGGCTTCAGGGAGAGACCCAGTACTTC. This sequence encodes CASSFRGLQGETQYF.